The 21 T cell receptor beta chains in this list originate from one sample, sequenced in a study of OX40 agonist ivuxolimab in advanced cancers. Clones were sequenced by immunoSEQ multiplex PCR, and TCRdb holds only the in-frame ones, with some missing. The top ten clones hold 4% to 6% of a sample with around 70,000 clones, around 82% of them seen once. Sequenced material: CD4+ or CD8+ T cells sorted from blood, taken in a trial of the OX40 agonist ivuxolimab. The receptors come from an adult with an advanced solid tumor such as melanoma, head and neck, liver or kidney cancer.

The rearrangement uses TRBV7-9 and TRBJ1-1; D gene uncertain. The CDR3 is 14 amino acids. V was pared by 5 bases and J by 0 bases, with 10 bases between. The germline V gene encodes CDR1 SEHNR and CDR2 FQNEAQ (reference sequence). The DNA for the CDR3 is TGTGCCAGCAGCCCGAAAAGAATGAACACTGAAGCTTTCTTT. Encoded protein: CASSPKRMNTEAFF.

Turning to this clone: A read error may account for a junction end that differs from germline. The chain combines TRBV6-6 with TRBJ2-7; 8 nucleotides line up with TRBD2. CDR3 length equals 15 residues. The germline gives CDR1 MNHNY, CDR2 SVGAGI (reference sequence). The CDR3 DNA reads TGTGCCGGCAGTCCTATCAGCGGGAGCGCCTACGAGCAGTACTTC. As protein: CAGSPISGSAYEQYF.

The rearrangement joins TRBV5-1 to TRBJ2-3, with 8 bases matching TRBD2. Germline trimming cut 3 bases from V and 2 bases from J; bases unmatched to any gene: 2. Germline V gene sequence: CDR1 SGHRS, CDR2 YFSETQ. This CDR3 spans 14 amino acids. CDR3 nucleotides: TGCGCCAGCAGCTCTAGCGGGCCCACAGATACGCAGTATTTT. The encoded protein is CASSSSGPTDTQYF. Supplemented by reference TRBV5-1 and TRBJ2-3, the full variable domain reads KAGVTQTPRYLIKTRGQQVTLSCSPISGHRSVSWYQQTPGQGLQFLFEYFSETQRNKGNFPGRFSGRQFSNSRSEMNVSTLELGDSALYLCASSSSGPTDTQYFGPGTRLTVL.

The CDR3 region is CASRRTGRSPGETQYF. The CDR3 bases are TGTGCCAGTCGCCGGACAGGGAGGTCTCCAGGCGAGACCCAGTACTTC. The V gene is TRBV19, the J gene TRBJ2-5; 8 bases are a match to TRBD1. The V segment lost 8 bases and the J segment 5 bases; nucleotides outside the gene matches: 16. The V gene's germline CDR1 is LNHDA and CDR2 SQIVND (reference sequence). This CDR3 has 16 amino acids.

This sequence joins TRBV28 and TRBJ1-2; TRBD1 agrees at 7 bases. Per germline, CDR1 MDHEN and CDR2 SYDVKM. The CDR3 consists of 17 residues. V shed 5 bases and J 5 bases; nucleotides not matched to a gene: 17. This CDR3 reads CASSQIYLTGSEYGYTF. The CDR3 nucleotides are TGTGCCAGCAGTCAGATATACCTGACAGGGTCTGAGTATGGCTACACCTTC.

J is TRBJ2-7 and V is TRBV7-9; 7 nucleotides align to TRBD1. The ends lost 5 bases at V and 3 bases at J; junction bases unmatched: 7. CDR1 is SEHNR, CDR2 FQNEAQ, per germline (reference sequence). The CDR3 is 14 amino acids. This chain's CDR3 is CASSPPPGGYEQYF. CDR3 DNA sequence: TGTGCCAGCAGCCCCCCGCCAGGGGGCTACGAGCAGTACTTC. Based on the CDR3 plus reference TRBV7-9 and TRBJ2-7, the full variable domain is DTGVSQNPRHKITKRGQNVTFRCDPISEHNRLYWYRQTLGQGPEFLTYFQNEAQLEKSRLLSDRFSAERPKGSFSTLEIQRTEQGDSAMYLCASSPPPGGYEQYFGPGTRLTVT.

There are a few counts of this clone. CDR3 loop: CASSVQGASYNGYTF. In nucleotides, the CDR3 is TGTGCCAGCAGCGTTCAGGGGGCAAGTTATAATGGCTACACCTTC. This sequence joins TRBV7-2 and TRBJ1-2; 8 bases fit TRBD1. The J segment lost 6 bases and the V segment lost 5 bases, leaving 11 bases of the junction unmatched. This CDR3 spans 15 amino acids. Germline CDR1 reads SGHTA; CDR2 reads FQGNSA.

The rearrangement joins TRBV4-2 to TRBJ2-5, with D uncertain. The length of the CDR3 is 16 residues. CDR1 is LGHNA, CDR2 YNFKEQ, per germline. Trimming shortened V by 0 bases and J by 4 bases, and 15 bases separated the two germline ends. The DNA of the CDR3 is TGTGCCAGCAGCCAAGATCCCGGCAGGATTGGAGAGACCCAGTACTTC. Amino acid sequence: CASSQDPGRIGETQYF.

This clone came up once. This rearrangement joins TRBV2 to TRBJ2-1; 7 bases match TRBD2. There are 15 residues in the CDR3. Germline V CDR1 and CDR2: SNHLY, FYNNEI. The J segment lost 1 base and the V segment lost 5 bases, leaving 5 bases of the junction unmatched. The CDR3 DNA reads TGTGCCAGCAGTCCAGAGCGGGGATCCTACAATGAGCAGTTCTTC. This translates into CASSPERGSYNEQFF. The whole variable domain, filled in from reference TRBV2 and TRBJ2-1, reads EPEVTQTPSHQVTQMGQEVILRCVPISNHLYFYWYRQILGQKVEFLVSFYNNEISEKSEIFDDQFSVERPDGSNFTLKIRSTKLEDSAMYFCASSPERGSYNEQFFGPGTRLTVL.

The chain employs TRBV2 and TRBJ2-5; the D gene could be TRBD1 or TRBD2 (6 bases each). The CDR3 length is 15 residues. Germline CDR1 reads SNHLY; CDR2 reads FYNNEI. V was cut by 3 bases and J by 7 bases, with 18 bases left in between. For the CDR3, the DNA is TGTGCCAGCAGTGATCTGGGGGGCGCGGGCGGGACCCAGTACTTC. This encodes CASSDLGGAGGTQYF. The full variable domain, with the rest looked up from reference TRBV2 and TRBJ2-5, is EPEVTQTPSHQVTQMGQEVILRCVPISNHLYFYWYRQILGQKVEFLVSFYNNEISEKSEIFDDQFSVERPDGSNFTLKIRSTKLEDSAMYFCASSDLGGAGGTQYFGPGTRLLVL.

The rearrangement uses TRBV19 and TRBJ2-3; 8 bases map to TRBD2. The CDR3 loop spans 17 amino acids. Per germline, CDR1 LNHDA and CDR2 SQIVND (reference sequence). V shed 5 bases and J 0 bases; nucleotides not matched to a gene: 10. CDR3 sequence reads: CASSYTAQRGSTDTQYF. In DNA, the CDR3 is TGTGCCAGTAGTTATACCGCCCAGCGGGGGAGCACAGATACGCAGTATTTT.

The chain is built from TRBV5-1 and TRBJ1-4; no definite D call. Germline loops: CDR1 SGHRS, CDR2 YFSETQ. The ends were cut back, 6 bases at V and 7 bases at J, with 13 bases in the middle. The CDR3 length is 13 residues. In nucleotides, the CDR3 is TGCGCCAGCACTGAGGGAGTAGGTGAAAAACTGTTTTTT. This gives the protein CASTEGVGEKLFF.

This clone was detected only once. The sample holds other DNA sequences that translate to the same CDR3. The V and J genes are TRBV4-2 and TRBJ2-5; 8 nucleotides align to TRBD2. The germline V gene encodes CDR1 LGHNA and CDR2 YNFKEQ. The CDR3 has 14 amino acids. The junction had 7 bases not matched to a gene; V was cut back by 5 bases and J by 5 bases. The DNA of the CDR3 is TGTGCCAGCAGCACCGGGGGCGGGGGGGAGACCCAGTACTTC. The encoded protein is CASSTGGGGETQYF.

The chain has TRBV5-8 and TRBJ2-5; either TRBD1 or TRBD2 may supply D (5 bases each). From germline, CDR1 is SGHTS and CDR2 YDEGEE. The CDR3 consists of 14 residues. Trimming removed 6 bases at V and 5 bases at J, with 17 bases between. This CDR3 is CASNRWGRDETQYF. In nucleotides, the CDR3 is TGTGCCAGCAACCGGTGGGGCAGGGACGAGACCCAGTACTTC. Full variable domain (missing parts from reference TRBV5-8 and TRBJ2-5): EAGVTQSPTHLIKTRGQQATLRCSPISGHTSVYWYQQALGLGLQFLLWYDEGEERNRGNFPPRFSGRQFPNYSSELNVNALELEDSALYLCASNRWGRDETQYFGPGTRLLVL.

This rearrangement joins TRBV29-1 to TRBJ1-2; D gene unclear. The V end lost 0 bases, the J end lost 3 bases, and 8 bases lay between the germline ends. The CDR3 runs 13 residues. Per germline, CDR1 SQVTM and CDR2 ANQGSEA. The CDR3 spells CSVEEVGYYGYTF. As DNA, the CDR3 is TGCAGCGTTGAAGAAGTGGGGTACTATGGCTACACCTTC.

The chain has TRBV9 and TRBJ1-2; maybe TRBD1 (5 bases). Germline V CDR1 and CDR2: SGDLS, YYNGEE. Trimming shortened V by 4 bases and J by 6 bases, and 16 bases separated the two germline ends. This CDR3 comprises 14 residues. CDR3 sequence reads: CASSPWGGLDGYTF. CDR3 coding DNA: TGTGCCAGCAGCCCATGGGGGGGGTTGGATGGCTACACCTTC.

The chain uses TRBV5-1 and TRBJ1-4; 10 bases agree with TRBD1. The CDR3 spans 14 residues. The ends lost 7 bases at V and 5 bases at J; junction bases unmatched: 5. In germline, CDR1 is SGHRS, CDR2 YFSETQ. The chain's CDR3 is CASRGTGENEKLFF. The CDR3 bases are TGCGCCAGCCGAGGGACAGGGGAGAATGAAAAACTGTTTTTT. Combining the CDR3 with reference TRBV5-1 and TRBJ1-4 gives the whole variable domain KAGVTQTPRYLIKTRGQQVTLSCSPISGHRSVSWYQQTPGQGLQFLFEYFSETQRNKGNFPGRFSGRQFSNSRSEMNVSTLELGDSALYLCASRGTGENEKLFFGSGTQLSVL.

The rearrangement uses TRBV15 and TRBJ2-7; D may be TRBD1 (6 bases). Trimming pared 0 bases from V and 6 bases from J, leaving 6 bases between. Looked up from germline, CDR1 is LNHNV and CDR2 is YYDKDF (reference sequence). The CDR3 is made up of 12 amino acids. DNA for the CDR3: TGTGCCACCAGCAGAGACAGGGGCGAGCAGTACTTC. Its translation is CATSRDRGEQYF.

This clone appeared a single time. CDR3 protein: CATSRDRRGTGELFF. DNA for the CDR3: TGTGCCACCAGCAGAGATAGGAGGGGGACCGGGGAGCTGTTTTTT. The chain carries TRBV15 and TRBJ2-2; D possibly matches TRBD1 or TRBD2 (6 bases each). The V and J ends lost 0 bases and 5 bases respectively, with 10 bases between them. CDR3 length equals 15 residues. Per the germline V gene, CDR1 is LNHNV and CDR2 is YYDKDF (reference sequence).

The chain employs TRBV7-2 and TRBJ2-5, with 10 bases fitting TRBD1. The CDR3 consists of 17 residues. Losses at the gene ends were 1 base for V and 4 bases for J; bases not matched to a gene: 9. Germline loops: CDR1 SGHTA, CDR2 FQGNSA. CDR3 in DNA: TGTGCCAGCAGCTTAGGTGGTGGGACAGGGGTACGAGAGACCCAGTACTTC. Its translation is CASSLGGGTGVRETQYF.

The genes are TRBV11-3 and TRBJ2-3; D gene ambiguous. The CDR3 is made up of 12 amino acids. V lost 0 bases, J lost 4 bases, and 2 bases lay in between. Looked up from germline, CDR1 is SGHNT and CDR2 is YENEEA. Written as DNA, the CDR3 is TGTGCCAGCAGCTTAGATGCAGATACGCAGTATTTT. As protein: CASSLDADTQYF.